This passage covers 2 T cell receptor beta chains from one sample sequenced in a study of T-cell reconstitution after alpha-beta-depleted transplantation in children (dated by TCRdb to about 2016). The library was produced with PCR. The listed sequencing device is Illumina HiSeq 2500. TCR library preparation used molecular barcoding, with unique molecular identifiers applied to normalize quantification of the TCRbeta repertoire. The public reads were reanalyzed by TCRdb: fastp trimming at Q25, MiXCR alignment, in-frame beta chains only. Rows are combined by CDR3 protein, so each entry shows the most common genes and DNA. Within this sample are fewer than 450,000 distinct CDR3 sequences, with roughly 17% of them counted one time only. Together, the top ten hold about 41% of the sample. The sample's treatment or condition label, in plain terms: allogeneic hematopoietic cell transplantation with graft depleted of TCRalphabeta T cells and CD19 B cells.

The sequences come from PBMCs, mostly from graft donor cells, collected 360 days after TCRalphabeta/CD19-depleted stem cell transplant. The source is a male patient aged 2-15 years who had a stem cell transplant for acute lymphoblastic leukemia, so the T cells may come from the graft donor.

In its sample, this clonotype was seen many times. J is TRBJ2-1 and V is TRBV12-3 or TRBV12-4; no clear D gene. The length of the CDR3 is 14 residues. Trimming stripped 3 bases from V and 0 bases from J, with 6 bases between. CDR3: CASSLSNSYNEQFF. The DNA of the CDR3 is TGTGCCAGCAGTTTGTCTAACTCCTACAATGAGCAGTTCTTC.

This clonotype has ten or more counts. The chain has TRBV28 and TRBJ2-1, with D possibly matching TRBD2 (6 bases). Germline lookup yields CDR1 MDHEN and CDR2 SYDVKM. The CDR3 contains 15 residues. V gave up 4 bases and J gave up 3 bases, with 13 bases separating them. As DNA, the CDR3 is TGTGCCAGCAGTTCGGAGGGGATTTTCTACAATGAGCAGTTCTTC. Amino acid sequence: CASSSEGIFYNEQFF.